This record concerns one T cell receptor beta chain sequence. The antigen is undetermined. The data stem from a study of cytomegalovirus exposure and HLA in healthy donors. This CDR3 is built from 15 residues. Trimming cost V 4 bases and J 4 bases; bases outside gene matches: 6. Germline CDR1 and CDR2: SGHDN and FVKESK. Method: immunoSEQ multiplex PCR; TCRdb's copy keeps in-frame clones and lacks some. The sample holds fewer than 150,000 clones; about nine tenths are singletons and the top ten take approximately 1.5%. Study results and caveats: The authors confirmed in vitro that a few CMV-associated chains were specific for CMV antigens.

This chain links TRBV14 with TRBJ2-7, with TRBD1 matching 11 bases. Sequenced: PBMCs. The clonotype originates from a man between 25 and 39 years old in good health and CMV-seronegative. This CDR3 is CASSRYRDRGYEQYF. CDR3 in DNA: TGTGCCAGCAGCCGTTACCGGGACAGGGGGTACGAGCAGTACTTC. The full variable domain, completed using reference TRBV14 and TRBJ2-7, is EAGVTQFPSHSVIEKGQTVTLRCDPISGHDNLYWYRRVMGKEIKFLLHFVKESKQDESGMPNNRFLAERTGGTYSTLKVQPAELEDSGVYFCASSRYRDRGYEQYFGPGTRLTVT.